One and the same sample provided the 6 T cell receptor beta chains below, sequenced in a study of blood T cell repertoires in COVID-19 (TCRdb year 2020). Receptor libraries were prepared by the immunoSEQ multiplex PCR assay. TCRdb retrieved this table from immuneACCESS and kept in-frame rearrangements only. Not all clones are present; in checked studies, unresolved V genes account for under half, and no reason is known for the remainder. The sample table shows 130,000 to 150,000 clones, and about four fifths are seen once. The ten largest make up roughly 8.4% of the sample. Material: peripheral blood. Source of these receptors: a human donor with acute or convalescent COVID-19. The donor label of this sample is uncertain.

V usage is TRBV5-1 and J usage is TRBJ2-4, with 9 bases matching TRBD2. V gave up 5 bases and J gave up 0 bases; unmatched junction bases: 6. The V gene's germline CDR1 is SGHRS and CDR2 YFSETQ. The CDR3 runs to 16 residues. CDR3 protein: CASSLSGGLAKNIQYF. CDR3 DNA sequence: TGCGCCAGCAGTCTTAGCGGGGGCCTAGCCAAAAACATTCAGTACTTC.

V and J are TRBV7-9 and TRBJ1-3, with 11 bases aligning to TRBD1. The V segment lost 4 bases and the J segment 1 base; nucleotides outside the gene matches: 6. Germline values: CDR1 SEHNR, CDR2 FQNEAQ (reference sequence). The CDR3 is 17 residues long. CDR3 sequence reads: CASSSDRGRLSGNTIYF. The CDR3 coding sequence is TGTGCCAGCAGCTCGGACAGGGGGCGACTATCTGGAAACACCATATATTTT.

The CDR3 DNA follows: TGTGCCAGCAGTTACCGGGAAAGACATAATTCACCCCTCCACTTT. Its translation: CASSYRERHNSPLHF. This rearrangement joins TRBV6-5 to TRBJ1-6; D is uncertain. In germline, CDR1 is MNHEY, CDR2 SVGAGI. The V end was cut by 2 bases, the J end by 5 bases, with 10 bases between. This CDR3 region has 15 residues.

This clone was seen many times. The chain employs TRBV5-4 and TRBJ2-2; no clear D gene. The CDR3 sequence is 13 residues long. Deletions cut 5 bases from V and 8 bases from J, with 13 bases between. The V gene's germline CDR1 is SGHNT and CDR2 YYREEE (reference sequence). CDR3 amino acids: CASSPSSGGELFF. CDR3 coding DNA: TGTGCCAGCAGTCCATCCTCCGGGGGGGAGCTGTTTTTT.

The chain combines TRBV5-1 with TRBJ2-3; 14 bases are a match to TRBD2. CDR3 length equals 19 residues. The germline V gene encodes CDR1 SGHRS and CDR2 YFSETQ. The V segment lost 3 bases and the J segment 0 bases; nucleotides outside the gene matches: 9. The CDR3 region has the DNA TGCGCCAGCAGCTCTCCGGGACTAGCGGGGGCCTCGAGCACAGATACGCAGTATTTT. Protein sequence: CASSSPGLAGASSTDTQYF.

The V gene is TRBV24-1, the J gene TRBJ2-1; D unresolved. V was cut by 10 bases and J by 6 bases, with 15 bases left in between. CDR3 size: 13 residues. Looked up from germline, CDR1 is KGHDR and CDR2 is SFDVKD. The CDR3 reads CATARRVPNEQFF. CDR3 bases: TGTGCCACAGCCCGTCGGGTTCCCAATGAGCAGTTCTTC.